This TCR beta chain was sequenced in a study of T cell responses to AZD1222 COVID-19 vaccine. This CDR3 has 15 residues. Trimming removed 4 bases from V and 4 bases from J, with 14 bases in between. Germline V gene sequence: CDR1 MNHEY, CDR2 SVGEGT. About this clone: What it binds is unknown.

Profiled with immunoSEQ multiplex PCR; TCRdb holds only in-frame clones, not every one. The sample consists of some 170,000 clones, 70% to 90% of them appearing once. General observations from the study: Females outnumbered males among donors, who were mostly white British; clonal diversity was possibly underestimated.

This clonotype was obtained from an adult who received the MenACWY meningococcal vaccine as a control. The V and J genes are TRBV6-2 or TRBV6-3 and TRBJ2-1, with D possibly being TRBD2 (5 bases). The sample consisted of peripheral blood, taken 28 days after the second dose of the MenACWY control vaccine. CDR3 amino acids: CASSFTRAGYNEQFF. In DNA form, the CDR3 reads TGTGCCAGCAGTTTCACGCGTGCGGGTTACAATGAGCAGTTCTTC.